This TCR beta chain is drawn from a study of cytomegalovirus exposure and HLA in healthy donors. This CDR3 has 14 residues. Germline CDR1 MDHEN, CDR2 SYDVKM. V was pared by 8 bases and J by 4 bases, with 15 bases between. Vbeta (60) and Jbeta (13) primers were used in the PCR. TCRdb's table, derived via immunoSEQ multiplex PCR, lists solely in-frame clones and lacks some. The table shows under 200,000 clones, with roughly 80% occurring only once. The sequenced material came from PBMCs. The rearrangement uses TRBV28 and TRBJ1-5; D not resolved. The origin of this receptor is a man in his thirties or forties in good health and CMV-seronegative. The CDR3 DNA reads TGTGCCAGCGTTCCCGGCAACGGGAATCAGCCCCAGCATTTT. It specifies CASVPGNGNQPQHF. Variable domain in full (rest from reference TRBV28 and TRBJ1-5): DVKVTQSSRYLVKRTGEKVFLECVQDMDHENMFWYRQDPGLGLRLIYFSYDVKMKEKGDIPEGYSVSREKKERFSLILESASTNQTSMYLCASVPGNGNQPQHFGDGTRLSIL.